These T cell receptor beta chains were read from a single sample in a study of T cell responses to AZD1222 COVID-19 vaccine. Data came from immunoSEQ multiplex PCR; TCRdb stores just in-frame clones and leaves some out. The sample lists roughly 150,000 clones; about nine tenths were seen once. The input for sequencing was peripheral blood, taken on day 0 of AZD1222 vaccination. The receptors were gathered from an adult in good health. Each CDR3 is given with its conserved first and last residue. A D gene is named only where the DNA matches it firmly. Clone size is stated in some rows and not others, as once, few, many or a class when expanded.

>TRBJ1-2|14|.|.|TRBV28
CASSLAEGLDGYTF
TGTGCCAGCAGTTTAGCGGAGGGGCTAGATGGCTACACCTTC
>TRBJ1-4|15|TRBD1|.|TRBV27
CASSPRTGVFEKLFF
TGTGCCAGCAGTCCCCGGACAGGGGTGTTTGAAAAACTGTTTTTT
>TRBJ2-5|11|.|.|TRBV29-1
CSADSQETQYF
TGCAGCGCCGACAGCCAAGAGACCCAGTACTTC
>TRBJ1-2|13|TRBD1|.|TRBV30
CAWSAGGWNGYTF
TGTGCCTGGAGTGCAGGGGGATGGAATGGCTACACCTTC
>TRBJ1-2|16|.|.|TRBV11-2
CASSLDRGGGYGGYTF
TGTGCCAGCAGCTTAGATCGTGGAGGGGGATATGGTGGCTACACCTTC
>TRBJ1-2|14|TRBD1|.|TRBV27
CASTTNEGAGGYTF
TGTGCCAGCACCACCAACGAGGGGGCTGGTGGCTACACCTTC
>TRBJ2-7|13|.|.|TRBV7-2
CASSSGIPYEQYF
TGTGCCAGCAGCTCTGGTATTCCGTACGAGCAGTACTTC
>TRBJ1-2|14|.|.|TRBV25-1
CASSDAPDEYGYTF
TGTGCCAGCAGTGATGCCCCGGATGAGTATGGCTACACCTTC
>TRBJ1-5|18|.|.|TRBV12-5
CASGLLLEVDSDNQPQHF
TGTGCTAGTGGTTTGCTTTTAGAGGTTGATTCGGACAATCAGCCCCAGCATTTT
>TRBJ2-5|13|.|.|TRBV6-2/TRBV6-3
CASSYSTPGTQYF
TGTGCCAGCAGTTACTCGACACCCGGGACCCAGTACTTC
>TRBJ1-4|14|.|.|TRBV30
CAWSEGVSSRKLFF
TGTGCCTGGAGTGAGGGGGTTTCATCGCGAAAACTGTTTTTT
>TRBJ2-1|14|.|.|TRBV7-3
CASSLQGLGNEQFF
TGTGCCAGCAGCCTACAGGGTTTGGGAAATGAGCAGTTCTTC
>TRBJ2-7|16|.|.|TRBV19
CASSRVRDTFSYEQYF
TGTGCCAGTAGCAGGGTCCGGGACACCTTCTCCTACGAGCAGTACTTC
>TRBJ1-5|15|.|.|TRBV19
CASSALPGGNQPQHF
TGTGCCAGTAGTGCGCTTCCGGGCGGCAATCAGCCCCAGCATTTT
>TRBJ2-7|13|.|.|TRBV7-9
CASTPDSLYEQYF
TGTGCCAGCACACCGGACAGCCTCTACGAGCAGTACTTC
>TRBJ1-1|14|TRBD1|.|TRBV5-6
CASSSARGGTEAFF
TGTGCCAGCAGCTCGGCCAGGGGGGGAACTGAAGCTTTCTTT
>TRBJ1-2|11|.|.|TRBV30
CAWSRGSGYTF
TGTGCCTGGAGTAGAGGGAGTGGCTACACCTTC
>TRBJ1-2|15|TRBD1|.|TRBV15
CATSSLPQGHYGYTF
TGTGCCACCAGCAGCCTACCACAGGGGCACTATGGCTACACCTTC
>TRBJ1-1|14|.|once|TRBV12-5
CASGLGGKAAEAFF
TGTGCTAGTGGTTTAGGAGGGAAGGCAGCGGAAGCTTTCTTT
>TRBJ1-3|15|.|.|TRBV3-1/TRBV3-2
CASSQGPALGNTIYF
TGTGCCAGCAGCCAAGGTCCGGCGCTTGGAAACACCATATATTTT
>TRBJ2-1|15|.|.|TRBV6-4
CASSVGQGSYNEQFF
TGTGCCAGCAGTGTCGGGCAGGGTTCCTACAATGAGCAGTTCTTC
>TRBJ2-7|13|TRBD2|once|TRBV14
CASSPRGAYEQYF
TGTGCCAGCAGTCCGCGGGGGGCTTACGAGCAGTACTTC
>TRBJ1-3|16|.|.|TRBV6-1
CASSELAMGSGNTIYF
TGTGCCAGCAGTGAACTGGCCATGGGCTCTGGAAACACCATATATTTT
>TRBJ1-5|13|.|once|TRBV7-9
CASSPYLNQPQHF
TGTGCCAGCAGCCCTTATTTAAATCAGCCCCAGCATTTT
>TRBJ1-1|13|TRBD1|once|TRBV30
CAWTEGAGTEAFF
TGTGCCTGGACAGAGGGGGCCGGCACTGAAGCTTTCTTT
>TRBJ2-7|14|.|.|TRBV20-1
CSASTGTPSYEQYF
TGCAGTGCTAGTACCGGGACACCTTCCTACGAGCAGTACTTC
>TRBJ1-5|15|TRBD1|.|TRBV7-9
CASSLDRGGNQPQHF
TGTGCCAGCAGCTTAGACAGGGGTGGAAATCAGCCCCAGCATTTT
>TRBJ2-1|15|TRBD1|.|TRBV5-5
CASSSGTVPYNEQFF
TGTGCCAGCAGCTCCGGGACAGTGCCCTACAATGAGCAGTTCTTC
>TRBJ1-5|14|TRBD1|.|TRBV3-1/TRBV3-2
CASSQDREAQPQHF
TGTGCCAGCAGCCAGGACAGGGAGGCGCAGCCCCAGCATTTT
>TRBJ2-6|18|TRBD1|.|TRBV4-3
CASSQGRGQGSGANVLTF
TGCGCCAGCAGCCAGGGGAGGGGACAGGGGTCTGGGGCCAACGTCCTGACTTTC
>TRBJ2-2|14|.|.|TRBV19
CASSIQGHTGELFF
TGTGCCAGTAGTATACAGGGGCACACCGGGGAGCTGTTTTTT
>TRBJ1-6|14|.|.|TRBV10-2
CASSEQGRDSPLHF
TGCGCCAGCAGTGAGCAGGGTAGGGATTCACCCCTCCACTTT
>TRBJ1-3|16|.|.|TRBV18
CASSPPTGLSGNTIYF
TGTGCCAGCTCACCACCGACAGGCCTCTCTGGAAACACCATATATTTT
>TRBJ2-1|15|TRBD1|.|TRBV28
CASSQSGQGYNEQFF
TGTGCCAGCAGTCAATCGGGACAGGGTTACAATGAGCAGTTCTTC
>TRBJ1-4|15|.|.|TRBV28
CASSSPGPLGEKLFF
TGTGCCAGCAGTTCTCCGGGCCCCTTGGGGGAAAAACTGTTTTTT
>TRBJ2-1|13|TRBD2|.|TRBV10-3
CAISSGSINEQFF
TGTGCCATCAGTAGCGGGAGTATAAATGAGCAGTTCTTC
>TRBJ1-3|16|TRBD1|.|TRBV7-2
CASSVGQVRSGNTIYF
TGTGCCAGCAGCGTGGGACAGGTTAGATCTGGAAACACCATATATTTT
>TRBJ2-1|15|.|.|TRBV30
CAWSPGLGLYNEQFF
TGTGCCTGGAGCCCCGGGCTAGGACTCTACAATGAGCAGTTCTTC
>TRBJ1-5|12|.|.|TRBV20-1
CSASTGKQPQHF
TGCAGTGCTAGTACGGGGAAACAGCCCCAGCATTTT
>TRBJ1-5|14|.|.|TRBV25-1
CASSTGGHNQPQHF
TGTGCCAGCAGTACAGGAGGCCACAATCAGCCCCAGCATTTT
>TRBJ1-2|14|.|.|TRBV30
CAWSLTRTFYGYTF
TGTGCCTGGAGTCTCACAAGGACCTTCTATGGCTACACCTTC
>TRBJ2-6|17|TRBD1|.|TRBV27
CASSLGPGGFGANVLTF
TGTGCCAGCAGTTTAGGGCCAGGGGGCTTTGGGGCCAACGTCCTGACTTTC
>TRBJ2-7|14|.|.|TRBV4-1
CASSARDSTYEQYF
TGCGCCAGCAGCGCCCGGGACTCAACCTACGAGCAGTACTTC
>TRBJ1-3|16|.|.|TRBV4-2
CASSHRSGDSGNTIYF
TGTGCCAGCAGCCACCGATCAGGGGACTCTGGAAACACCATATATTTT
>TRBJ1-5|14|TRBD1|few|TRBV2
CASSWTGEGQPQHF
TGTGCCAGCAGCTGGACAGGGGAGGGTCAGCCCCAGCATTTT
>TRBJ2-1|19|TRBD2|.|TRBV12-5
CASGLARLGSGGAYNEQFF
TGTGCTAGTGGTTTGGCCCGGCTTGGGAGCGGGGGGGCCTACAATGAGCAGTTCTTC